A single sample is the source of the 24 T cell receptor beta chains below, sequenced in a study of blood T cells in healthy people across ages. PCR was performed a second time for about 7 to 11 cycles using a sample-barcoded 5' primer and a J-beta primer mix. TCRdb passed the 5' RACE reads through MiXCR, listing each CDR3 protein once. In the table there are about 500,000 distinct CDR3 sequences, 24% of which are singletons. These data also featured in a second study, about T cells of mothers and their children.

The source material was blood. The receptor set was obtained from a boy aged 5-17 years in good health.

This clonotype was detected a few times. The chain combines TRBV11-2 with TRBJ2-2; 11 bases align to TRBD2. The V gene end was trimmed by 5 bases and the J gene end by 6 bases; junction bases not matched to a gene: 8. The CDR3 has 16 amino acids. The germline V gene encodes CDR1 SGHAT and CDR2 FQNNGV. CDR3 in DNA: TGTGCCAGCAGCACCACTAGCGGGGGTAGGGCCGGGGAGCTGTTTTTT. This sequence encodes CASSTTSGGRAGELFF.

The rearrangement links TRBV9 to TRBJ1-6; 10 nucleotides match TRBD1. Germline loops: CDR1 SGDLS, CDR2 YYNGEE. This CDR3 contains 15 residues. The junction had 7 bases not matched to a gene; V was cut back by 3 bases and J by 10 bases. CDR3 sequence reads: CASSDRDRGWSPLHF. As DNA, the CDR3 is TGTGCCAGCAGCGACCGGGACAGGGGCTGGTCACCCCTCCACTTT. Full variable domain (outside the CDR3, taken from reference TRBV9 and TRBJ1-6): DSGVTQTPKHLITATGQRVTLRCSPRSGDLSVYWYQQSLDQGLQFLIQYYNGEERAKGNILERFSAQQFPDLHSELNLSSLELGDSALYFCASSDRDRGWSPLHFGNGTRLTVT.

V gene TRBV6-2 or TRBV6-3 combines with J gene TRBJ1-5; D gene ambiguous. This CDR3 spans 13 amino acids. The germline CDR1 and CDR2 sequences are MNHEY and SVGEGT. V lost 7 bases, J lost 6 bases, and 13 bases lay in between. CDR3 residues: CASTPDGSQPQHF. In nucleotides, the CDR3 is TGTGCCAGCACCCCGGATGGCAGTCAGCCCCAGCATTTT.

The V and J genes are TRBV15 and TRBJ2-1; possibly TRBD1 or TRBD2 for D (5 bases each). Matching the DNA end better, TRBJ2-5 makes the J call doubtful. Germline V lookup: CDR1 LNHNV, CDR2 YYDKDF (reference sequence). This CDR3 region has 14 residues. The chain's CDR3 is CATSGRAGRETQYF. Written as DNA, the CDR3 is TGTGCCACCAGTGGGCGGGCAGGGAGAGAGACCCAGTACTTC.

The chain joins TRBV2 to TRBJ1-4; TRBD1 might be the D (5 bases). Trimming took off 5 bases at V and 5 bases at J, with 9 bases between the two ends. The CDR3 totals 13 residues. Germline V gene data show CDR1 as SNHLY and CDR2 as FYNNEI. The chain's CDR3 is CASSSQGNEKLFF. For the CDR3, the DNA is TGTGCCAGCAGTTCCCAGGGAAATGAAAAACTGTTTTTT.

This clonotype has at least ten counts. The chain carries TRBV28 and TRBJ2-7; D is uncertain. The CDR3 is 11 residues long. The V gene's germline CDR1 is MDHEN and CDR2 SYDVKM. Trimming removed 5 bases from V and 3 bases from J, with 5 bases in between. CDR3 residues: CASSGNYEQYF. In DNA, the CDR3 is TGTGCCAGCAGTGGGAACTACGAGCAGTACTTC.

This sequence joins TRBV10-2 and TRBJ2-7; D gene uncertain. Germline V gives CDR1 WSHSY, CDR2 SAAADI. The CDR3 has 14 amino acids. V shed 4 bases and J shed 2 bases, with 12 bases lying between them. The DNA of the CDR3 is TGCGCCAGCAGTGCCAAGCCCCAGCCCTACGAGCAGTACTTC. This gives the protein CASSAKPQPYEQYF.

The CDR3 DNA reads as TGTGCCAGCAGCCACTTACCGAACACAGATACGCAGTATTTT. It codes for CASSHLPNTDTQYF. The chain carries TRBV3-1 and TRBJ2-3; D uncertain. The V and J ends lost 3 bases and 2 bases respectively, with 9 bases between them. CDR1 is LGHDT and CDR2 is YNNKEL in the germline V gene (reference sequence). This CDR3 comprises 14 residues.

The chain uses TRBV20-1 and TRBJ1-1, with 8 bases fitting TRBD1. The CDR3 has 11 amino acids. Germline-derived CDR1 and CDR2 are DFQATT and SNEGSKA (reference sequence). J was trimmed by 8 bases and V by 5 bases; bases with no gene match: 4. As DNA, the CDR3 is TGCAGTGCTCCCCGGGACAGGGAAGCTTTCTTT. It is translated as CSAPRDREAFF.

A remark on this clonotype: A much larger clone lies one base from this, so it may be a read error. This chain joins TRBV5-1 and TRBJ2-5; possibly TRBD1 for D (5 bases). This CDR3 has 14 residues. Per germline, CDR1 SGHRS and CDR2 YFSETQ. The CDR3 DNA reads TGCGCCAGCAGCTTTGGACATATCCAAGAGGCCCAGTACTTC. Protein product: CASSFGHIQEAQYF.

This clonotype appeared a few times. The rearrangement uses TRBV20-1 and TRBJ2-7; no clear D. Trimming took off 4 bases at V and 2 bases at J, with 9 bases between the two ends. This CDR3 comprises 12 residues. Germline-derived CDR1 and CDR2 are DFQATT and SNEGSKA (reference sequence). For the CDR3, the DNA is TGCAGTGCTAATAAGGCCGCCTACGAGCAGTACTTC. This sequence encodes CSANKAAYEQYF.

This sequence joins TRBV6-6 and TRBJ2-7, with 7 bases aligning to TRBD2. There are 14 residues in the CDR3. The trim removed 4 bases at V and 1 base at J, leaving 4 bases unmatched. Germline V gene sequence: CDR1 MNHNY, CDR2 SVGAGI (reference sequence). The CDR3 loop reads CASSSSSGSYEQYF. CDR3 nucleotides: TGTGCCAGCAGTTCCTCTAGCGGATCCTACGAGCAGTACTTC.

The chain carries TRBV29-1 and TRBJ2-1; no definite D call. CDR1 and CDR2 from the germline V gene are SQVTM and ANQGSEA. V was trimmed by 2 bases and J by 4 bases, leaving 6 bases between them. This CDR3 comprises 12 residues. As DNA, the CDR3 is TGCAGCGTTGAACCCGGGTACAATGAGCAGTTCTTC. Protein sequence: CSVEPGYNEQFF.

A few counts support this clonotype. The V gene is TRBV4-2, the J gene TRBJ2-1; 7 bases are a match to TRBD2. The trim removed 0 bases at V and 4 bases at J, leaving 6 bases unmatched. Germline values: CDR1 LGHNA, CDR2 YNFKEQ. There are 16 residues in the CDR3. This CDR3 is CASSQDVRELYNEQFF. As DNA, the CDR3 is TGTGCCAGCAGCCAAGATGTGCGGGAGCTGTACAATGAGCAGTTCTTC.

This clonotype has a handful of counts. The rearrangement joins TRBV29-1 to TRBJ2-5, with D possibly TRBD2 on 6 matching bases. The J call may be in error: the DNA end matches TRBJ2-1 better. Germline V gives CDR1 SQVTM, CDR2 ANQGSEA. The CDR3 covers 15 residues. In DNA form, the CDR3 reads TGCAGCGTGCACGGCGGAGGGAGGCTCTACAATGAGCAGTTCTTC. Translating it yields CSVHGGGRLYNEQFF.

This clonotype occurred a few times. The chain employs TRBV12-5 and TRBJ2-5, with 13 bases matching TRBD2. The J call is uncertain, as TRBJ2-1 better fits the DNA end. Germline lookup yields CDR1 LGHNT and CDR2 FRNRAP. There are 16 residues in the CDR3. CDR3 sequence: CASGLPGTSGNNEQFF. The CDR3 bases are TGTGCTAGTGGTTTGCCTGGGACTAGCGGGAACAATGAGCAGTTCTTC.

This clonotype was detected a few times. The chain combines TRBV15 with TRBJ2-1, with a possible D match to TRBD1 (8 bases). Per germline, CDR1 LNHNV and CDR2 YYDKDF (reference sequence). V was pared by 3 bases and J by 3 bases, with 12 bases between. This CDR3 region has 15 residues. CDR3 in amino acids: CATSSYRGGYNEQFF. DNA for the CDR3: TGTGCCACCAGCAGTTACAGGGGGGGCTACAATGAGCAGTTCTTC.

This clonotype was picked up a small number of times. This chain joins TRBV28 and TRBJ1-2, with D unclear. This CDR3 contains 14 residues. Germline values: CDR1 MDHEN, CDR2 SYDVKM. V was pared by 7 bases and J by 5 bases, with 17 bases between. CDR3 sequence: CASTPEGAGYGYTF. Written as DNA, the CDR3 is TGTGCCAGCACCCCAGAGGGTGCAGGATATGGCTACACCTTC.

The chain links TRBV6-2 or TRBV6-3 to TRBJ1-5; D ambiguous. Germline CDR1 and CDR2: MNHEY and SVGEGT. This CDR3 comprises 15 residues. Trimming took off 2 bases at V and 2 bases at J, with 10 bases between the two ends. The CDR3 is CASSYAETGNQPQHF. The DNA of the CDR3 is TGTGCCAGCAGTTACGCCGAGACGGGCAATCAGCCCCAGCATTTT.

In its sample, this clonotype was seen a few times. One end of the junction fails to match germline, which may point to a read error. CDR3 sequence: CASSSLAGVRVGSADMQYF. The CDR3 nucleotides are TGTGCCAGCAGCTCCCTAGCGGGAGTGAGGGTTGGGAGCGCAGATATGCAGTATTTT. J is TRBJ2-3 and V is TRBV7-3; 10 bases map to TRBD2. Per germline, CDR1 SGHTA and CDR2 FQGTGA. The CDR3 loop spans 19 amino acids.

This clonotype was found a few times. CDR3 region: CASSRDSAGADTQYF. CDR3 DNA: TGTGCCAGCAGTAGGGACTCCGCCGGCGCAGATACGCAGTATTTT. The V and J genes are TRBV27 and TRBJ2-3; tentative D call: TRBD2 (6 bases). Germline V gene sequence: CDR1 MNHEY, CDR2 SMNVEV (reference sequence). V was pared by 5 bases and J by 4 bases, with 16 bases between. CDR3 size: 15 residues.

This clonotype was observed at least ten times. This sequence joins TRBV20-1 and TRBJ2-1; tentatively, D is TRBD2 (5 bases). CDR1 and CDR2 (germline): DFQATT, SNEGSKA (reference sequence). The CDR3 spans 17 residues. V was pared by 7 bases and J by 8 bases, with 30 bases between. The CDR3: CSGTTTPQRRLEYEQFF. CDR3 DNA: TGCAGTGGGACGACAACTCCTCAGCGGCGGTTAGAGTATGAGCAGTTCTTC.

The V gene is TRBV7-9, the J gene TRBJ1-4; D is possibly TRBD1 (6 bases). This CDR3 has 15 residues. Germline loops: CDR1 SEHNR, CDR2 FQNEAQ (reference sequence). Trimming removed 4 bases at V and 4 bases at J, with 13 bases between. CDR3 loop: CASSSTGWGNEKLFF. CDR3 sequence (DNA): TGTGCCAGCAGCTCCACAGGGTGGGGTAATGAAAAACTGTTTTTT.

The J gene is TRBJ2-7, the V gene TRBV7-2, with 13 positions matching TRBD2. This CDR3 is 16 amino acids long. V lost 5 bases and J lost 2; bases outside the gene matches: 6. The V gene's germline CDR1 is SGHTA and CDR2 FQGNSA. The CDR3 DNA reads as TGTGCCAGCAGCGTGACTAGCGGGAGGATCGCCTACGAGCAGTACTTC. As protein: CASSVTSGRIAYEQYF.